This TCR beta chain was recovered during a study of tumor and adjacent non-tumor tissue in lung cancer. This sample's RNA came from whole unsorted tissue. Distant lung tissue was collected more than 3 cm away from the tumor edge. TCRbeta libraries were built with three rounds of nested PCR, modified from ARM-PCR. TCRdb analysed the multiplex PCR reads with MiXCR anew, one entry per CDR3 protein. The profile shows 110,000 or so distinct CDR3 sequences, under 65% of them singletons. Both ends counted, the CDR3 spans 16 residues. The germline CDR1 and CDR2 sequences are MNHNS and SASEGT. Study conclusions and caveats: Tumor TCR diversity, when higher, was linked to shorter survival.

As for this clonotype: Its specificity is not known. A much larger clone lies a single base off, so this may be a read error. No DNA is shown, since the ends of the CDR3 on it are uncertain; the CDR3 is the one TCRdb lists.

This receptor was taken from a man aged 55-75 years with non-small cell lung cancer. Sequenced input: distant non-tumor lung tissue. V usage is TRBV6-1 and J usage is TRBJ1-6; the table gives TRBD1 as D, unverified against the DNA. The CDR3 reads CASSEFGQGAESPLQF.